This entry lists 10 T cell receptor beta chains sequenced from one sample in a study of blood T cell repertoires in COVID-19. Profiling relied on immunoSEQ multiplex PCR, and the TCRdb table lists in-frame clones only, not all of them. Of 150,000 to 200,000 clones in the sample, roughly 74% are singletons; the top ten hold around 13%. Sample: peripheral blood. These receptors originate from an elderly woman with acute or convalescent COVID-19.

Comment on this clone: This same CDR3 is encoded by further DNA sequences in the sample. The CDR3 spells CASSMGQGNQPQHF. CDR3 nucleotides: TGTGCCAGTAGTATGGGGCAGGGCAATCAGCCCCAGCATTTT. The genes are TRBV19 and TRBJ1-5, with TRBD1 as a possible D gene (5 bases). This CDR3 is 14 amino acids long. Trimming removed 3 bases at V and 2 bases at J, with 8 bases between. Germline assignment: CDR1 LNHDA and CDR2 SQIVND (reference sequence).

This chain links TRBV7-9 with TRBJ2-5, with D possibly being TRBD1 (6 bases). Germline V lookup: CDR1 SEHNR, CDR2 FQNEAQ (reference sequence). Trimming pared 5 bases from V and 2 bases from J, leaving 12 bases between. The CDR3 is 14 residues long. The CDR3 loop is CASSLLGGQETQYF. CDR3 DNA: TGTGCCAGCAGCCTCCTAGGGGGACAAGAGACCCAGTACTTC.

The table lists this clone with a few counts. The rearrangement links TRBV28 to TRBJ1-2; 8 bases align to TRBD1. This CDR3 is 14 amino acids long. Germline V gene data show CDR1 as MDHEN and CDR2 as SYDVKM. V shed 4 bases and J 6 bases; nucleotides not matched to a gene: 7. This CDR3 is CASSSRGRGNGYTF. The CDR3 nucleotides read TGTGCCAGCAGTTCCAGGGGGCGAGGGAATGGCTACACCTTC.

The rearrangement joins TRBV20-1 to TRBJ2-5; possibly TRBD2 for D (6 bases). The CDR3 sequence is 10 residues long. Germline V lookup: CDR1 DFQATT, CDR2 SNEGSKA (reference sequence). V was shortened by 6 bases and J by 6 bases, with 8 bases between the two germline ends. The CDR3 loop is CSAGGQTQYF. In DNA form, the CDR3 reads TGCAGTGCGGGAGGCCAGACCCAGTACTTC.

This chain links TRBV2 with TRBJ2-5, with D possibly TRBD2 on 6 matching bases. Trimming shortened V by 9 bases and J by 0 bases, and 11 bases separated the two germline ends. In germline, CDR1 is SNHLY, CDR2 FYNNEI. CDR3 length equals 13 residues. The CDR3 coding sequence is TGTGCCAGTTTTAGGGACTACCAAGAGACCCAGTACTTC. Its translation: CASFRDYQETQYF.

CDR3: CASSQVSGNTIYF. The CDR3 nucleotides read TGTGCCAGCAGCCAAGTGTCGGGAAACACCATATATTTT. The chain carries TRBV14 and TRBJ1-3, with unresolved D. The CDR3 spans 13 residues. CDR1 is SGHDN and CDR2 is FVKESK in the germline V gene. V was clipped by 1 base and J by 4 bases, with 5 bases between them.

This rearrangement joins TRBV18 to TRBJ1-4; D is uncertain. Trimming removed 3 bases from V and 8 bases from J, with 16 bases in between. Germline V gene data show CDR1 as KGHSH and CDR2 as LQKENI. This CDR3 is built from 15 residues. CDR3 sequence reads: CASSPTGIRGEKLFF. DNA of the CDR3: TGTGCCAGCTCACCCACCGGGATCCGAGGGGAAAAACTGTTTTTT.

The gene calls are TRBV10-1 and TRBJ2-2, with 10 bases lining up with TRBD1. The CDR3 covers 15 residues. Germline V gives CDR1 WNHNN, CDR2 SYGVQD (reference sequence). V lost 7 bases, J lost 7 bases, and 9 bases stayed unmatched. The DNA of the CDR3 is TGCGCCAGCAACCCCGGACAGGGGGAATTCGGGGAGCTGTTTTTT. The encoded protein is CASNPGQGEFGELFF.

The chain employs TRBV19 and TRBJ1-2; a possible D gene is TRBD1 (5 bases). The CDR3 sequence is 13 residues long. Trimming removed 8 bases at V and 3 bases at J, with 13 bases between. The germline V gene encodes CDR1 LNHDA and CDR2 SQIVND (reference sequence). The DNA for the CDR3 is TGTGCCAGTCGAGATACAGGAGACTATGGCTACACCTTC. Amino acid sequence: CASRDTGDYGYTF.

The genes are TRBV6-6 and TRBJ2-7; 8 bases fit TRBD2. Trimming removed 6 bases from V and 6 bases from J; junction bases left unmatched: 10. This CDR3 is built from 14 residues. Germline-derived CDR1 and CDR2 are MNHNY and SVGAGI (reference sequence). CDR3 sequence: CASSAGGLVTEQYF. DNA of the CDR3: TGTGCCAGCAGCGCGGGGGGCCTAGTGACCGAGCAGTACTTC.